These T cell receptor beta chains were read from a single sample in a study of OX40 agonist ivuxolimab in advanced cancers. Using immunoSEQ multiplex PCR, the repertoire was profiled, and TCRdb retains in-frame clones only, with some absent. The sample has about 66,000 clones, over 60% seen once. Sequencing was performed on CD4+ or CD8+ T cells sorted from blood, taken in a trial of the OX40 agonist ivuxolimab. The receptors were gathered from an adult with an advanced solid tumor such as melanoma, head and neck, liver or kidney cancer. Each CDR3 is given with its conserved first and last residue. The order of the fields is J gene, V gene, D gene, clone size, CDR3 DNA, CDR3 protein. D genes are given only for firm matches. Clone size is shown for a subset of rows, as once, few, many or a class of expanded clone.

TRBJ1-3	TRBV2	.	few	TGTGCCAGCAAACTGACAGGCTACTCTGGAAACACCATATATTTT	CASKLTGYSGNTIYF
TRBJ2-1	TRBV6-4	.	.	TGTGCCAGCAGTGTGGTGGGGGGAGGTTACAATGAGCAGTTCTTC	CASSVVGGGYNEQFF
TRBJ2-1	TRBV7-6	TRBD2	.	TGTGCCAGCAGCTTAGGGGGAGGGACTAGCGGGGTATACAATGAGCAGTTCTTC	CASSLGGGTSGVYNEQFF
TRBJ1-5	TRBV30	.	.	TGTGCCTGGAGTGTGTGGGGGGGAAGCAATCAGCCCCAGCATTTT	CAWSVWGGSNQPQHF
TRBJ1-2	TRBV6-1	.	once	TGTGCCAGCAAAAACGAGGATTATGGCTACACCTTC	CASKNEDYGYTF
TRBJ1-2	TRBV7-9	.	once	TGTGCCAGCAGCTTAGAGCAGGGGTATGGCTACACCTTC	CASSLEQGYGYTF
TRBJ2-6	TRBV15	.	.	TGTGCCACCAGCAGAGATTACGTCAACGTCCTGACTTTC	CATSRDYVNVLTF
TRBJ1-5	TRBV7-2	.	.	TGTGCCAGCAGCCGACCGGGCCAGGATAAGCCCCAGCATTTT	CASSRPGQDKPQHF
TRBJ2-7	TRBV6-5	TRBD1	.	TGTGCCAGCAGTTACTCGAGGGACAGTACCTACGAGCAGTACTTC	CASSYSRDSTYEQYF
TRBJ1-1	TRBV21-1	.	.	TGTGCCAGCAGCAAGGGAGGTGGGGAGGTCACGAACACTGAAGCTTTCTTT	CASSKGGGEVTNTEAFF
TRBJ1-6	TRBV7-2	.	.	TGTGCCAGCAGCTTAGGGGGACACTCACCCCTCCACTTT	CASSLGGHSPLHF
TRBJ1-1	TRBV5-1	.	.	TGCGCCAGCAGCTTGGTTCGGGGGGCTGAAGCTTTCTTT	CASSLVRGAEAFF
TRBJ1-6	TRBV6-1	.	few	TGTGCCAGCAGTGATAATGCGTGGAGCTCCTATAATTCACCCCTCCACTTT	CASSDNAWSSYNSPLHF
TRBJ1-1	TRBV18	.	medium-sized	TGTGCCAGCTCACCACCGTACAGCCCGACTGAAGCTTTCTTT	CASSPPYSPTEAFF
TRBJ2-3	TRBV10-1	.	.	TGCGCCAGCAGTGAGTCGACGCGGGACAGACGCACAGATACGCAGTATTTT	CASSESTRDRRTDTQYF
TRBJ2-7	TRBV2	TRBD2	.	TGTGCCAGCAGTGACCTAGGTGATAGCGGGGTTTACGAGCAGTACTTC	CASSDLGDSGVYEQYF
TRBJ2-7	TRBV7-9	.	.	TGTGCCAGCAGCCTCGACCCCTACGAGCAGTACTTC	CASSLDPYEQYF
TRBJ2-2	TRBV10-3	TRBD2	.	TGTGCCATCAGTGAAGCCCGTGGGACTAGCGTCACCGGGGAGCTGTTTTTT	CAISEARGTSVTGELFF
TRBJ2-7	TRBV5-1	.	.	TGCGCCAGTAGCCCAAGGGGGGGCCCCTACGAGCAGTACTTC	CASSPRGGPYEQYF
TRBJ2-1	TRBV4-1	TRBD1	.	TGCGCCAGCAGCCAAGATCCCGGGACAGGCTCCTACAATGAGCAGTTCTTC	CASSQDPGTGSYNEQFF
TRBJ2-1	TRBV9	.	.	TGTGCCAGCAGCGTAGCGGGGGAAGCCTACAATGAGCAGTTCTTC	CASSVAGEAYNEQFF
TRBJ2-1	TRBV9	TRBD2	.	TGTGCCAGCAGCGTAGTGGGACTAGACAGCAATGAGCAGTTCTTC	CASSVVGLDSNEQFF
TRBJ1-4	TRBV9	.	few	TGTGCCAGCAGCCCGGAGGGGGGGGATAATGAAAAACTGTTTTTT	CASSPEGGDNEKLFF
TRBJ1-2	TRBV5-3	.	.	TGTGCCAGAAGGGCACGGTCCTATGGCTACACCTTC	CARRARSYGYTF
TRBJ1-1	TRBV7-9	.	.	TGTGCCAGCACCTGGGAGGGAATCGCGAACACTGAAGCTTTCTTT	CASTWEGIANTEAFF
TRBJ2-1	TRBV10-3	TRBD1	.	TGTGCCATCAGCCCGAGAGGGACAGGGCGTTTTGAGCAGTTCTTC	CAISPRGTGRFEQFF
TRBJ2-7	TRBV2	.	.	TGTGCCAGCAGGCAATCCGCCTACGAGCAGTACTTC	CASRQSAYEQYF
TRBJ1-2	TRBV18	.	.	TGTGCCAGCTCACCTGAGCAGGGAAGCGCTGGCTACACCTTC	CASSPEQGSAGYTF
TRBJ2-1	TRBV6-6	.	.	TGTGCCAGCAGTTACTCGGCGGGTAGCTCCTACAATGAGCAGTTCTTC	CASSYSAGSSYNEQFF
TRBJ1-1	TRBV6-6	.	few	TGTGCCAGCAGCCCGACAGGGAACACTGAAGCTTTCTTT	CASSPTGNTEAFF
TRBJ2-1	TRBV5-1	TRBD2	.	TGCGCCAGCAGCTTGGCGGACGCGGGAGCCTTTGAGCAGTTCTTC	CASSLADAGAFEQFF
TRBJ2-2	TRBV5-4	.	once	TGTGCCAGCAGCCTCCAGGGGATCGGGGGGGAGCTGTTTTTT	CASSLQGIGGELFF
TRBJ1-2	TRBV6-6	TRBD1	.	TGTGCCAGCACACAGGGGGCGGATGACTATGGCTACACCTTC	CASTQGADDYGYTF
TRBJ1-3	TRBV30	.	.	TGTGCCTGGAGTCCTTTCGAAGGCTCTGGAAACACCATATATTTT	CAWSPFEGSGNTIYF
TRBJ1-3	TRBV6-6	.	once	TGTGCCAGCAGTTCGCTGTTTGGAAACACCATATATTTT	CASSSLFGNTIYF
TRBJ2-6	TRBV19	TRBD1	.	TGTGCCAGTAGTGAGGGACAGGGAGCTGGGGCCAACGTCCTGACTTTC	CASSEGQGAGANVLTF
TRBJ2-5	TRBV5-1	TRBD2	.	TGCGCCAGCAGCTTGGCCGGGACTAGCGAGACCCAGTACTTC	CASSLAGTSETQYF
TRBJ2-2	TRBV27	.	.	TGTGCCAGCAGTTTGCGGGAACGGACCGGGGAGCTGTTTTTT	CASSLRERTGELFF
TRBJ2-7	TRBV6-1	.	.	TGTGCCAGCAGTGAGAGCCACACATCGTCCTACGAGCAGTACTTC	CASSESHTSSYEQYF
TRBJ2-6	TRBV5-6	.	.	TGTGCCAGCAGGGGGTTAAAGGTATCTGGGGCCAACGTCCTGACTTTC	CASRGLKVSGANVLTF
TRBJ2-1	TRBV6-5	.	few	TGTGCCAGCATGCAGGACTTTACCTACAATGAGCAGTTCTTC	CASMQDFTYNEQFF
TRBJ2-5	TRBV13	TRBD2	.	TGTGCCAGCAGCCCGCGGGAGGGAGGCGGGGGCTGGGAGACCCAGTACTTC	CASSPREGGGGWETQYF
TRBJ2-1	TRBV5-1	.	.	TGCGCCAGCAGCTTGGGAAGGACTTCGGTTCCCGATGAGCAGTTCTTC	CASSLGRTSVPDEQFF
TRBJ2-1	TRBV5-6	.	many	TGTGCCAGCAGCTTGTTACCCTCCCGGCAGGGTAGCGACAATGAGCAGTTCTTC	CASSLLPSRQGSDNEQFF
TRBJ2-6	TRBV2	.	few	TGTGCCAGCAGTGAACAGGGTAATGGGGCCAACGTCCTGACTTTC	CASSEQGNGANVLTF
TRBJ1-1	TRBV6-4	TRBD1	.	TGTGCCAGCAGTGAACTTACCGGGACAGGGACCATGAACACTGAAGCTTTCTTT	CASSELTGTGTMNTEAFF
TRBJ2-1	TRBV11-3	.	.	TGTGCCAGCAGCTTATCCGGTGAGCAGTTCTTC	CASSLSGEQFF
TRBJ1-1	TRBV7-9	.	.	TGTGCCAGCAGCTTAGAACAGGGCACTGAAGCTTTCTTT	CASSLEQGTEAFF
TRBJ2-1	TRBV2	.	once	TGTGCCAGCAATCTAGGGGCGGTAGATGAGCAGTTCTTC	CASNLGAVDEQFF
TRBJ1-4	TRBV7-9	.	.	TGTGCCAGCAGCTTAGCCCCAAATGAAAAACTGTTTTTT	CASSLAPNEKLFF
TRBJ2-5	TRBV6-6	.	.	TGTGCCAGCAGTTACTCTCAAGAGACCCAGTACTTC	CASSYSQETQYF
TRBJ1-4	TRBV28	TRBD1	.	TGTGCCAGCAGTGGAATTTCCCGGGACAGGGGGCTAAGGGAAAAACTGTTTTTT	CASSGISRDRGLREKLFF
TRBJ1-5	TRBV5-8	.	few	TGTGCCAGCAACCTTATCCGGACGGCGTTAAGTAATCAGCCCCAGCATTTT	CASNLIRTALSNQPQHF
TRBJ2-1	TRBV11-3	TRBD2	.	TGTGCCAGCAGCAAAGCGGAACTAGCGGACTCCTACAATGAGCAGTTCTTC	CASSKAELADSYNEQFF
TRBJ2-1	TRBV19	TRBD2	.	TGTGCCAGTAACACGGGAGGGACCTACAATGAGCAGTTCTTC	CASNTGGTYNEQFF